Given below is one T cell receptor (beta chain) in context. Its specific antigen is unknown. Qualities for individual bases were not recorded, and no much larger clone is one base off. Every CD3G-deficient patient showed evidence of autoimmunity, and the autoimmunity was more severe in two of the patients. Patients ranged from 2 to 39 years of age at testing and had reduced naive and increased memory CD4+ and CD8+ T-cell proportions. CD4+ cells were FACS-sorted into CD25-high CD127-low regulatory T cells and CD25-low CD127-high conventional CD4+ T cells. About six individuals with CD3G deficiency made up the patient group. Patient samples and clinical data were obtained from an international physician network spanning the United States, Europe and Asia. Ficoll density separation was used to isolate peripheral blood mononuclear cells. These data belong to a study of regulatory T cells (dated by TCRdb to the late 2010s). Regarding the study in general: The study compared T-cell receptor beta repertoires of sorted regulatory, conventional CD4+ and CD8+ T cells in CD3G-deficient patients with those in healthy controls. Points the paper makes about the study in general: Hydrophobic residues at CDR3 positions 6 and 7 were enriched in conventional CD4+ T cells from CD3G-deficient patients, which suggests more self-reactive specificities. In patients, repertoires had restricted unique TRB V-J pairs and skewed V and J gene usage, with regulatory T cells showing the most marked changes.

The CDR3 numbers 13 residues from cysteine through phenylalanine. The entry retains the CDR3 DNA only, 39 bases that are in frame from base 1. Based on the germline V gene (reference sequence), the CDR1 and CDR2 sequences are MNHNY and SVGAGI. The junction carries 10 bases between V and J, which are trimmed by 5 bases and 2 bases respectively. For the multiplex PCR, 52 forward TRBV primers and 13 reverse TRBJ primers were used, and amplification bias was corrected with both assay-based and computational methods. Within the immunoSEQ assay, multiplex PCR amplified rearranged TRB loci from genomic DNA. TRB amplicons were sequenced on an Illumina HiSeq platform. The authors processed their data as follows. Raw sequences were error-filtered and aligned to reference gene sequences by custom algorithms, then analyzed with the immunoSEQ online tools. The frequencies of productive and nonproductive TRB rearrangements were evaluated among unique sequences as well as among total sequences. The likelihood of self-reactivity was estimated by examining two features, hydrophobicity and amino acid composition, of TRB CDR3 positions 6 and 7. For group comparisons, t tests, Mann-Whitney tests or two-way ANOVA were performed in Prism software. TCRdb obtained this table from immuneACCESS and retained in-frame rearrangements with V and J assigned. These tables miss some clones; where compared with another copy, unresolved V genes account for less than half of the shortfall, and the remainder is unexplained. Clone size and V and J calls were adopted from that table, with D and trimming inferred from the DNA. The sample contains around 30,000 clones, 85% to 95% of them found a single time. The ten top clones hold 0.85% to 1% of the sample.

The source of this sequence is a child aged 2 to 10 with CD3G deficiency. The sequenced sample consisted of conventional CD4+ T cells sorted from blood. The V gene is TRBV6-6 and the J gene is TRBJ2-7; too little of a D gene remains to name it. The DNA sequence is as follows: TGTGCCAGCAGTCGATCTGAGGCCTACGAGCAGTACTTC. It codes for CASSRSEAYEQYF.